The source of this T cell receptor (beta chain) is a study of radiotherapy plus CTLA-4 blockade in lung cancer. In the study overall: With roughly a third of patients having disease control, objective responses were seen in less than 20%.

Clones were read by immunoSEQ multiplex PCR, and TCRdb kept only the in-frame ones, dropping some. The table has roughly 92,000 clones, around 86% seen once; the top ten hold about 2%. The table lists this clone with a count of one. The sequences come from peripheral blood, collected from a patient treated with radiotherapy plus ipilimumab. The clonotype was recovered from a human donor with non-small cell lung cancer who had a partial response to radiotherapy plus ipilimumab.

The CDR3: CASSSTGVYEQYF. The CDR3, as DNA: TGTGCCAGCAGCTCTACAGGGGTCTACGAGCAGTACTTC. The chain couples TRBV11-3 to TRBJ2-7; 7 nucleotides agree with TRBD1. This CDR3 has 13 residues. J gave up 3 bases and V 4 bases, and 3 bases lay outside the gene matches. CDR1 and CDR2 (germline): SGHNT, YENEEA.